A selection of T cell receptor beta chains follows, all from one sample in a study of blood T cell repertoires in COVID-19. TCRdb's copy holds only in-frame clones and misses some; the assay was immunoSEQ multiplex PCR. The data contain 150,000 to 200,000 clones, roughly 80% of them singletons. The source material was PBMCs or T cells enriched from blood (not recorded which). The receptors shown here come from a woman in her thirties or forties with acute COVID-19. CDR3s include the opening cysteine and the closing phenylalanine or tryptophan. Each record gives: V gene, J gene, clone size, D gene, CDR3 DNA, CDR3 protein. A D gene is named only where the DNA matches it firmly. Not every row has a clone size; where given, it reads once, few, many or a size class.

v_gene: TRBV4-1
j_gene: TRBJ2-3
abundance: once
d_gene: TRBD2
CDR3nt: TGCGCCAGCAGCCACTCCAATAGCGGGACTAGCACAGATACGCAGTATTTT
CDR3aa: CASSHSNSGTSTDTQYF

v_gene: TRBV6-5
j_gene: TRBJ1-2
abundance: NA
d_gene: TRBD1
CDR3nt: TGTGCCAGCAGTTACTCAACAGGGGCGTATGGCTACACCTTC
CDR3aa: CASSYSTGAYGYTF

v_gene: TRBV18
j_gene: TRBJ1-5
abundance: NA
d_gene: NA
CDR3nt: TGTGCCAGCTCACCCACGTCAGATCAGCCCCAGCATTTT
CDR3aa: CASSPTSDQPQHF

v_gene: TRBV6-2/TRBV6-3
j_gene: TRBJ2-7
abundance: NA
d_gene: TRBD2
CDR3nt: TGTGCCAGCAGTTACTCCGAGGGACTAGCGCTTACTTACGAGCAGTACTTC
CDR3aa: CASSYSEGLALTYEQYF

v_gene: TRBV30
j_gene: TRBJ1-2
abundance: NA
d_gene: TRBD1
CDR3nt: TGTGCCTGGAGCTACGGGACAGGACTTAACTATGGCTACACCTTC
CDR3aa: CAWSYGTGLNYGYTF

v_gene: TRBV29-1
j_gene: TRBJ1-1
abundance: few
d_gene: NA
CDR3nt: TGCAGTGGGGCGGTCATGAACACTGAAGCTTTCTTT
CDR3aa: CSGAVMNTEAFF

v_gene: TRBV5-1
j_gene: TRBJ1-1
abundance: NA
d_gene: NA
CDR3nt: TGCGCCAGCAGCTTGGGGACAGTTGAAGCTTTCTTT
CDR3aa: CASSLGTVEAFF

v_gene: TRBV5-1
j_gene: TRBJ1-4
abundance: once
d_gene: NA
CDR3nt: TGCGCCAGCAGCTTGACAGGCGGCGAAAAACTGTTTTTT
CDR3aa: CASSLTGGEKLFF

v_gene: TRBV5-1
j_gene: TRBJ2-5
abundance: NA
d_gene: TRBD1
CDR3nt: TGCGCCAGCAGCTTGGCACCCAGGGGGCTGGAGACCCAGTACTTC
CDR3aa: CASSLAPRGLETQYF

v_gene: TRBV11-2
j_gene: TRBJ1-2
abundance: NA
d_gene: NA
CDR3nt: TGTGCCAGCAGCTTAGCGATACAGGGAAGTGGCTACACCTTC
CDR3aa: CASSLAIQGSGYTF

v_gene: TRBV3-1/TRBV3-2
j_gene: TRBJ2-1
abundance: NA
d_gene: TRBD2
CDR3nt: TGTGCCAGCAGCCAAGGCCTAGCGGGAGGGCACAATGAGCAGTTCTTC
CDR3aa: CASSQGLAGGHNEQFF

v_gene: TRBV7-3
j_gene: TRBJ2-2
abundance: NA
d_gene: NA
CDR3nt: TGTGCCAGCAGCCCGGTGGCTAGCGTGAACACCGGGGAGCTGTTTTTT
CDR3aa: CASSPVASVNTGELFF

v_gene: TRBV7-9
j_gene: TRBJ2-3
abundance: NA
d_gene: TRBD1
CDR3nt: TGTGCCAGCAGCTTAGCGAGGGACAGGGCATACACAGATACGCAGTATTTT
CDR3aa: CASSLARDRAYTDTQYF

v_gene: TRBV30
j_gene: TRBJ1-2
abundance: NA
d_gene: NA
CDR3nt: TGTGCCTGGAGTGTCGGTCAGGGACTCAACTATGGCTACACCTTC
CDR3aa: CAWSVGQGLNYGYTF

v_gene: TRBV3-1/TRBV3-2
j_gene: TRBJ1-3
abundance: NA
d_gene: NA
CDR3nt: TGTGCCGTCCAAGGAAGGGGCTTCAACACCATATATTTT
CDR3aa: CAVQGRGFNTIYF

v_gene: TRBV18
j_gene: TRBJ1-1
abundance: few
d_gene: NA
CDR3nt: TGTGCCAGCTCACCATTCAGGGGTCTTGGCACTGAAGCTTTCTTT
CDR3aa: CASSPFRGLGTEAFF

v_gene: TRBV7-9
j_gene: TRBJ2-2
abundance: NA
d_gene: NA
CDR3nt: TGTGCCAGCAGCTTTTATAACACCGGGGAGCTGTTTTTT
CDR3aa: CASSFYNTGELFF

v_gene: TRBV4-2
j_gene: TRBJ1-2
abundance: NA
d_gene: TRBD1
CDR3nt: TGTGCCAGCAGCCAAGCCTCGGACAGGGTTTATGGCTACACCTTC
CDR3aa: CASSQASDRVYGYTF

v_gene: TRBV10-3
j_gene: TRBJ1-6
abundance: NA
d_gene: NA
CDR3nt: TGTGCCATCAGTGAGTCGGGGCAGGGGTCGTCACCCCTCCACTTT
CDR3aa: CAISESGQGSSPLHF

v_gene: TRBV20-1
j_gene: TRBJ1-1
abundance: NA
d_gene: NA
CDR3nt: TGCAGTGCTAGTGTCGGCGAAGAGGTGACTGAAGCTTTCTTT
CDR3aa: CSASVGEEVTEAFF

v_gene: TRBV5-1
j_gene: TRBJ2-3
abundance: few
d_gene: TRBD2
CDR3nt: TGCGCCAGCAGCTTGGACGGGAGGAACGGAGATACGCAGTATTTT
CDR3aa: CASSLDGRNGDTQYF

v_gene: TRBV4-2
j_gene: TRBJ1-3
abundance: NA
d_gene: NA
CDR3nt: TGTGCCAGCAGCCAACTGGCGGACACCATATATTTT
CDR3aa: CASSQLADTIYF

v_gene: TRBV6-6
j_gene: TRBJ1-5
abundance: NA
d_gene: NA
CDR3nt: TGTGCCAGCAGTCCCCAGGGCAGATCTAATCAGCCCCAGCATTTT
CDR3aa: CASSPQGRSNQPQHF

v_gene: TRBV5-6
j_gene: TRBJ2-5
abundance: NA
d_gene: NA
CDR3nt: TGTGCCAGCAGCTTGGGAAGGAGGGCGTGGGAGACCCAGTACTTC
CDR3aa: CASSLGRRAWETQYF

v_gene: TRBV7-3
j_gene: TRBJ2-2
abundance: NA
d_gene: TRBD2
CDR3nt: TGTGCCAGCAGCTTAGATTCGACTAGCCTAAACACCGGGGAGCTGTTTTTT
CDR3aa: CASSLDSTSLNTGELFF

v_gene: TRBV3-1/TRBV3-2
j_gene: TRBJ1-6
abundance: NA
d_gene: TRBD1
CDR3nt: TGTGCCAGCAGCCAAGAAAACAGGGGGAATTCACCCCTCCACTTT
CDR3aa: CASSQENRGNSPLHF

v_gene: TRBV14
j_gene: TRBJ1-1
abundance: NA
d_gene: NA
CDR3nt: TGTGCCAGCAGCTTTTCGCACGCCTGGTACTCGGAAGCTTTCTTT
CDR3aa: CASSFSHAWYSEAFF

v_gene: TRBV28
j_gene: TRBJ2-3
abundance: NA
d_gene: TRBD1
CDR3nt: TGTGCCAGCAGGACAGGGAATACGCAGTATTTT
CDR3aa: CASRTGNTQYF

v_gene: TRBV2
j_gene: TRBJ2-2
abundance: NA
d_gene: NA
CDR3nt: TGTGCCAGCACCCGCAAGGAGGGAATGGAAGAGGAGCTGTTTTTT
CDR3aa: CASTRKEGMEEELFF

v_gene: TRBV7-6
j_gene: TRBJ2-1
abundance: NA
d_gene: NA
CDR3nt: TGTGCCAGCAGCTTAAGGGCAGGGGCGCATAATGAGCAGTTCTTC
CDR3aa: CASSLRAGAHNEQFF

v_gene: TRBV10-1
j_gene: TRBJ2-2
abundance: NA
d_gene: TRBD2
CDR3nt: TGCGCCAGCACCCGACTCACTAGCGAACTGAACACCGGGGAGCTGTTTTTT
CDR3aa: CASTRLTSELNTGELFF

v_gene: TRBV19
j_gene: TRBJ2-2
abundance: NA
d_gene: NA
CDR3nt: TGTGCCAGTAGAGGAGGGAGAGGCGGGGAGCTGTTTTTT
CDR3aa: CASRGGRGGELFF

v_gene: TRBV5-1
j_gene: TRBJ1-2
abundance: few
d_gene: NA
CDR3nt: TGCGCCAGCAGCCGGGAGAGAACTAACTATGGCTACACCTTC
CDR3aa: CASSRERTNYGYTF

v_gene: TRBV11-3
j_gene: TRBJ2-1
abundance: NA
d_gene: NA
CDR3nt: TGTGCCAGCAGACGAGGAGACAATGAGCAGTTCTTC
CDR3aa: CASRRGDNEQFF

v_gene: TRBV9
j_gene: TRBJ2-5
abundance: NA
d_gene: TRBD1
CDR3nt: TGTGCCAGCAGCCTCGGGACAGCCAAAACACCACAAGAGACCCAGTACTTC
CDR3aa: CASSLGTAKTPQETQYF

v_gene: TRBV12-5
j_gene: TRBJ1-1
abundance: NA
d_gene: NA
CDR3nt: TGTGCTAGTGGTTTGGACAGTGGGACTGAAGCTTTCTTT
CDR3aa: CASGLDSGTEAFF

v_gene: TRBV4-1
j_gene: TRBJ1-5
abundance: few
d_gene: TRBD1
CDR3nt: TGCGCCAGCAGCCAAGTAGTGGGGACAGGGGGTTTTCAGCCCCAGCATTTT
CDR3aa: CASSQVVGTGGFQPQHF

v_gene: TRBV19
j_gene: TRBJ2-5
abundance: few
d_gene: TRBD1
CDR3nt: TGTGCCAGTAGTATGAGGGCTGGGGACAGAAACCAAGAGACCCAGTACTTC
CDR3aa: CASSMRAGDRNQETQYF

v_gene: TRBV6-5
j_gene: TRBJ1-1
abundance: NA
d_gene: NA
CDR3nt: TGTGCCAGCAGAGGCCGGGACTCGAACACTGAAGCTTTCTTT
CDR3aa: CASRGRDSNTEAFF

v_gene: TRBV6-1
j_gene: TRBJ1-2
abundance: few
d_gene: NA
CDR3nt: TGTGCCAGCAGTGAAGCGGAGAACTATGGCTACACCTTC
CDR3aa: CASSEAENYGYTF

v_gene: TRBV27
j_gene: TRBJ2-1
abundance: NA
d_gene: TRBD2
CDR3nt: TGTGCCAGCAGACTAGCGGGAGGGGACAATGAGCAGTTCTTC
CDR3aa: CASRLAGGDNEQFF